The next 28 T cell receptor beta chains were all read from a single sample in a study of blood T cell repertoires in COVID-19. Sequenced by immunoSEQ multiplex PCR; TCRdb stores in-frame clones only, minus some. The sample holds around 400,000 clones; around 87% are singletons and the top ten take 10%. Material for sequencing was peripheral blood. The receptors here all came from a woman in her thirties with COVID-19, enrolled during active disease.

The chain joins TRBV6-5 to TRBJ1-1; D uncertain. Germline CDR1 is MNHEY and CDR2 is SVGAGI. The CDR3 consists of 12 residues. Trimming shortened V by 2 bases and J by 8 bases, and 9 bases separated the two germline ends. The CDR3 spells CASSYVGGEAFF. In DNA form, the CDR3 reads TGTGCCAGCAGTTACGTGGGAGGGGAAGCTTTCTTT.

CDR3 sequence (DNA): TGTGCCAGCAGACGGGACAATGAGCAGTTCTTC. This gives the protein CASRRDNEQFF. This chain links TRBV3-1 (or the pseudogene TRBV3-2) with TRBJ2-1; the D is unclear. Trimming left V 6 bases short and J 5 bases short, with 5 bases between. CDR1 and CDR2 (germline): LGHDT, YNNKEL (reference sequence). The length of the CDR3 is 11 residues.

The rearrangement joins TRBV18 to TRBJ2-5, with D maybe TRBD1 (5 bases). CDR1 KGHSH and CDR2 LQKENI come from the germline V gene. The ends were cut back, 1 base at V and 2 bases at J, with 8 bases in the middle. This CDR3 contains 14 residues. The CDR3 nucleotides read TGTGCCAGCTCACCACGACAGCTACAAGAGACCCAGTACTTC. Amino acids: CASSPRQLQETQYF. The entire variable domain, with the rest obtained from reference TRBV18 and TRBJ2-5, is as follows: NAGVMQNPRHLVRRRGQEARLRCSPMKGHSHVYWYRQLPEEGLKFMVYLQKENIIDESGMPKERFSAEFPKEGPSILRIQQVVRGDSAAYFCASSPRQLQETQYFGPGTRLLVL.

V usage is TRBV5-1 and J usage is TRBJ2-1, with 12 bases lining up with TRBD2. V shed 4 bases, J shed 10 bases, and the junction held 9 bases outside the gene matches. This CDR3 is built from 15 residues. CDR1 is SGHRS, CDR2 YFSETQ, per germline. CDR3 amino acids: CASSRTSGTAWEQFF. In nucleotides, the CDR3 is TGCGCCAGCAGCCGGACTAGCGGGACTGCGTGGGAGCAGTTCTTC.

This clone was seen only once. The chain joins TRBV6-4 to TRBJ2-2; TRBD1 matches at 12 bases. Per the germline V gene, CDR1 is MRHNA and CDR2 is SNTAGT. The CDR3 spans 16 residues. The V segment lost 2 bases and the J segment 7 bases; nucleotides outside the gene matches: 5. In DNA form, the CDR3 reads TGTGCCAGCAGTGACGGAGGGACAGGGGGCGTCGGGGAGCTGTTTTTT. Its protein is CASSDGGTGGVGELFF.

This clone occurred a few times. The chain uses TRBV5-4 and TRBJ1-3, with D possibly being TRBD1 (5 bases). V was shortened by 4 bases and J by 1 base, with 12 bases between the two germline ends. This CDR3 is 15 amino acids long. CDR1 and CDR2 (germline): SGHNT, YYREEE (reference sequence). The CDR3 loop is CASSPGRGSGNTIYF. In DNA form, the CDR3 reads TGTGCCAGCAGCCCCGGACGGGGGTCTGGAAACACCATATATTTT.

V is TRBV4-3 and J is TRBJ1-3; D is unclear. Trimming stripped 0 bases from V and 8 bases from J, with 8 bases between. The CDR3 covers 13 residues. Germline V CDR1 and CDR2: LGHNA, YSLEER. The chain's CDR3 is CASSQDSGYTIYF. Here the CDR3 DNA reads TGCGCCAGCAGCCAAGATTCCGGGTACACCATATATTTT.

The chain has TRBV28 and TRBJ1-1, with 8 bases matching TRBD1. Losses at the gene ends were 7 bases for V and 6 bases for J; bases not matched to a gene: 7. Germline V gene lookup returns CDR1 MDHEN and CDR2 SYDVKM. This CDR3 has 13 residues. CDR3 residues: CASTLTGVSEAFF. CDR3 coding DNA: TGTGCCAGCACCTTGACAGGGGTCTCTGAAGCTTTCTTT.

The V call is TRBV6-5, the J call TRBJ1-6, with TRBD1 matching 7 bases. There are 15 residues in the CDR3. The V gene's germline CDR1 is MNHEY and CDR2 SVGAGI. V lost 6 bases to trimming and J lost 9 bases; unmatched junction nucleotides: 11. CDR3 loop: CASSSLGQFPSPLHF. The DNA of the CDR3 is TGTGCCAGCAGCAGCCTGGGACAGTTTCCTTCACCCCTCCACTTT.

The table lists this clone with a count of one. The chain combines TRBV5-1 with TRBJ2-3; 7 nucleotides align to TRBD1. CDR1 and CDR2 from the germline V gene are SGHRS and YFSETQ. This CDR3 comprises 14 residues. After removal of 2 bases from V and 2 bases from J, the junction contained 2 bases not matched to a gene. The CDR3 DNA reads as TGCGCCAGCAGCTTCGGACAGGACACAGATACGCAGTATTTT. Amino acid sequence: CASSFGQDTDTQYF. The entire variable domain, with the rest obtained from reference TRBV5-1 and TRBJ2-3, is as follows: KAGVTQTPRYLIKTRGQQVTLSCSPISGHRSVSWYQQTPGQGLQFLFEYFSETQRNKGNFPGRFSGRQFSNSRSEMNVSTLELGDSALYLCASSFGQDTDTQYFGPGTRLTVL.

The chain carries TRBV7-2 and TRBJ2-3, with TRBD2 identical over 11 bases. Germline values: CDR1 SGHTA, CDR2 FQGNSA. The CDR3 length is 15 residues. V lost 4 bases to trimming and J lost 4 bases; unmatched junction nucleotides: 4. This CDR3 is CASSSSGRIPDTQYF. The CDR3 DNA is TGTGCCAGCAGCTCTAGCGGGAGGATCCCAGATACGCAGTATTTT.

The chain has TRBV5-1 and TRBJ2-7; the D is unclear. Germline assignment: CDR1 SGHRS and CDR2 YFSETQ. V lost 0 bases to trimming and J lost 0 bases, with 13 bases between them. This CDR3 is 16 amino acids long. The CDR3: CASSLEVAALSYEQYF. CDR3 coding DNA: TGCGCCAGCAGCTTGGAGGTAGCCGCCCTCTCCTACGAGCAGTACTTC.

This chain links TRBV24-1 with TRBJ2-6; TRBD1 matches at 9 bases. The CDR3 consists of 18 residues. With 5 bases clipped from V and 2 bases from J, the junction kept 9 bases outside the gene matches. In germline, CDR1 is KGHDR, CDR2 SFDVKD. The CDR3: CATSGPGQGMAGANVLTF. CDR3 bases: TGTGCCACCAGTGGCCCGGGACAGGGCATGGCTGGGGCCAACGTCCTGACTTTC.

The CDR3: CASSFLTPDGEKLFF. DNA for the CDR3: TGTGCCAGCAGCTTCTTGACACCGGATGGAGAAAAACTGTTTTTT. The chain recombines TRBV7-9 with TRBJ1-4; D is ambiguous. V was clipped by 3 bases and J by 8 bases, with 16 bases between them. The CDR3 consists of 15 residues. Germline V gives CDR1 SEHNR, CDR2 FQNEAQ (reference sequence).

This clone is a singleton in its sample. The chain is built from TRBV18 and TRBJ2-7, with 9 bases identical to TRBD1. The CDR3 length is 15 residues. V was clipped by 4 bases and J by 5 bases; unmatched bases: 9. Germline values: CDR1 KGHSH, CDR2 LQKENI. The CDR3 region is CASSQAPDRGHEQYF. CDR3 sequence (DNA): TGTGCCAGCTCACAGGCCCCGGACAGGGGCCACGAGCAGTACTTC.

The chain couples TRBV7-3 to TRBJ2-1; TRBD1 might be the D (6 bases). Trimming pared 5 bases from V and 4 bases from J, leaving 15 bases between. CDR3 size: 15 residues. Germline V gene lookup returns CDR1 SGHTA and CDR2 FQGTGA. The CDR3 loop reads CASSPGTQTYNEQFF. The CDR3 DNA reads as TGTGCCAGCAGCCCCGGGACACAAACTTACAATGAGCAGTTCTTC.

The chain joins TRBV7-2 to TRBJ2-3; TRBD2 agrees at 12 bases. Germline V gene data show CDR1 as SGHTA and CDR2 as FQGNSA. V dropped 5 bases and J dropped 7; count of bases not matched to a gene: 13. The CDR3 is 17 residues long. The CDR3 spells CASSGTSGRTRLNTQYF. CDR3 nucleotides: TGTGCCAGCAGCGGCACTAGCGGGAGGACCCGATTGAATACGCAGTATTTT.

The rearrangement links TRBV5-4 to TRBJ2-7, with 8 nucleotides matching TRBD2. Germline assignment: CDR1 SGHNT and CDR2 YYREEE (reference sequence). The V segment lost 4 bases and the J segment 2 bases; nucleotides outside the gene matches: 5. CDR3 length: 14 amino acids. Here the CDR3 reads CASSTRTSPYEQYF. DNA for the CDR3: TGTGCCAGCAGCACCCGGACTAGCCCCTACGAGCAGTACTTC.

The gene calls are TRBV28 and TRBJ1-6; 7 bases align to TRBD1. The CDR3 has 17 residues. J was trimmed by 14 bases and V by 3 bases; bases with no gene match: 19. The germline V gene encodes CDR1 MDHEN and CDR2 SYDVKM. Here the CDR3 reads CASSLPSKDRDTGALHF. Here the CDR3 DNA reads TGTGCCAGCAGTTTGCCCTCCAAAGACAGGGATACGGGCGCCCTCCACTTT.

The chain links TRBV30 to TRBJ2-1, with 9 positions matching TRBD2. The germline gives CDR1 GTSNPN, CDR2 SVGIG (reference sequence). The CDR3 has 13 residues. With 7 bases clipped from V and 5 bases from J, the junction kept 6 bases outside the gene matches. CDR3 nucleotide sequence: TGTGCCTCTGCGGGAGGGTCCCACAATGAGCAGTTCTTC. Amino acid sequence: CASAGGSHNEQFF.

In its sample, this clone was seen once. In the same sample, other DNA sequences code for this CDR3. V and J are TRBV6-2 or TRBV6-3 and TRBJ2-1; TRBD2 might be the D (6 bases). The V end lost 2 bases, the J end lost 5 bases, and 13 bases lay between the germline ends. The CDR3 length is 15 residues. Germline-derived CDR1 and CDR2 are MNHEY and SVGEGT. Here the CDR3 DNA reads TGTGCCAGCAGTTACAGGAGCGGGTCTAACAATGAGCAGTTCTTC. This gives the protein CASSYRSGSNNEQFF.

The sample holds one count of this clone. The chain is built from TRBV27 and TRBJ1-5, with a weak D call TRBD1 (5 bases). Germline CDR1 reads MNHEY; CDR2 reads SMNVEV (reference sequence). V lost 2 bases to trimming and J lost 6 bases, with 14 bases between them. CDR3 size: 15 residues. The CDR3 nucleotides read TGTGCCAGCAGTTTAAGGGGATCAGGGTTTCAGCCCCAGCATTTT. Residues: CASSLRGSGFQPQHF.

The chain recombines TRBV5-6 with TRBJ2-4; D might be TRBD1 (7 bases). V gave up 4 bases and J gave up 0 bases, with 14 bases separating them. This CDR3 comprises 16 residues. Germline CDR1 is SGHDT and CDR2 is YYEEEE. CDR3 in amino acids: CASSTNRGLAKNIQYF. CDR3 DNA: TGTGCCAGCAGCACCAACAGGGGACTAGCCAAAAACATTCAGTACTTC.

This chain joins TRBV5-8 and TRBJ1-4; 10 positions agree with TRBD1. The J segment lost 7 bases and the V segment lost 4 bases, leaving 4 bases of the junction unmatched. The CDR3 has 14 residues. Germline V gene lookup returns CDR1 SGHTS and CDR2 YDEGEE. CDR3 sequence: CASSRQGALEKLFF. The DNA of the CDR3 is TGTGCCAGCAGCCGACAGGGGGCTCTTGAAAAACTGTTTTTT.

This rearrangement joins TRBV5-1 to TRBJ2-7; 9 nucleotides agree with TRBD1. CDR1 is SGHRS, CDR2 YFSETQ, per germline. The CDR3 extends over 15 amino acids. With 6 bases clipped from V and 6 bases from J, the junction kept 13 bases outside the gene matches. CDR3 region: CASTPDRGLGSEQYF. The CDR3 DNA follows: TGCGCCAGCACCCCGGACAGGGGCCTCGGAAGCGAGCAGTACTTC.

This chain's CDR3 is CASSPSTDKEKLFF. CDR3 sequence (DNA): TGTGCCAGCAGCCCATCGACAGATAAGGAAAAACTGTTTTTT. The J gene is TRBJ1-4, the V gene TRBV5-4; weak D call: TRBD1 (5 bases). The V and J ends lost 4 bases and 8 bases respectively, with 15 bases between them. CDR1 is SGHNT and CDR2 is YYREEE in the germline V gene (reference sequence). The CDR3 has 14 amino acids. Full variable domain (outside the CDR3, taken from reference TRBV5-4 and TRBJ1-4): ETGVTQSPTHLIKTRGQQVTLRCSSQSGHNTVSWYQQALGQGPQFIFQYYREEENGRGNFPPRFSGLQFPNYSSELNVNALELDDSALYLCASSPSTDKEKLFFGSGTQLSVL.

V gene TRBV6-6 combines with J gene TRBJ1-1; D unclear. The V end lost 5 bases, the J end lost 4 bases, and 8 bases lay between the germline ends. The CDR3 consists of 12 residues. The germline CDR1 and CDR2 sequences are MNHNY and SVGAGI (reference sequence). CDR3 nucleotide sequence: TGTGCCAGCAGTCCGGGGAGCACTGAAGCTTTCTTT. Translated, it gives CASSPGSTEAFF.

Here the CDR3 DNA reads TGTGCCAGCAGCTTAAAAGGGCGGGAGGGCATTCACGAGCAGTACTTC. Its translation is CASSLKGREGIHEQYF. V usage is TRBV13 and J usage is TRBJ2-7; 9 bases are a match to TRBD2. The V segment lost 2 bases and the J segment 5 bases; nucleotides outside the gene matches: 10. Per germline, CDR1 PRHDT and CDR2 FYEKMQ (reference sequence). There are 16 residues in the CDR3.